The T cell receptor (beta chain) under discussion was sequenced for a study of blood T cells in healthy people across ages. Study results and limitations: Per-million-T-cell TCR beta diversity fell roughly linearly with age. Naive T cell percentage showed a strong correlation with the diversity of TCR beta.

Trimming cost V 7 bases and J 1 base, with 13 bases left between them. The CDR3 extends over 14 amino acids. Looked up from germline, CDR1 is SEHNR and CDR2 is FQNEAQ (reference sequence). Note on this clonotype: Its matching antigen is unknown.

Combining a sample-barcoded 5' primer with a J-beta primer mix, a second PCR ran for about 7 to 11 cycles. MiXCR was run by TCRdb on the 5' RACE reads, yielding one entry per CDR3 protein. The sample yields around 1.1 million distinct CDR3 sequences, 35% to 45% seen once. This chain joins TRBV7-9 and TRBJ1-1, with D perhaps TRBD1 (6 bases). The specimen sequenced was blood. The TCR sequence derives from a young man in good health. This CDR3 reads CASTPGGANTEAFF. The DNA of the CDR3 is TGTGCCAGCACCCCGGGGGGGGCGAACACTGAAGCTTTCTTT.